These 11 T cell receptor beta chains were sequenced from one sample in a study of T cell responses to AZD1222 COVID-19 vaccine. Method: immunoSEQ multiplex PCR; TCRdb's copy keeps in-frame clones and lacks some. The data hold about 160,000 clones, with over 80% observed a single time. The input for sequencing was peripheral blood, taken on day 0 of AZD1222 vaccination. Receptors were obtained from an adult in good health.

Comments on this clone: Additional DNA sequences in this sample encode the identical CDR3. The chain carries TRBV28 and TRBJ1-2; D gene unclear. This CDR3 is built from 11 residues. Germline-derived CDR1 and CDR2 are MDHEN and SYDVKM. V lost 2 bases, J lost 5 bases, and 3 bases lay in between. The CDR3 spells CASSLRYGYTF. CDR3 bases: TGTGCCAGCAGTTTACGGTATGGCTACACCTTC.

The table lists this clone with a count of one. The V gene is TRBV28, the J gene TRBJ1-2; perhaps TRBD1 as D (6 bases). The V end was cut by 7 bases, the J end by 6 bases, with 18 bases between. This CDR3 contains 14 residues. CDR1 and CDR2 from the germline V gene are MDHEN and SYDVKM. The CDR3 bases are TGTGCCAGCACCCCCGGGACACGGACTAATGGCTACACCTTC. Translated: CASTPGTRTNGYTF.

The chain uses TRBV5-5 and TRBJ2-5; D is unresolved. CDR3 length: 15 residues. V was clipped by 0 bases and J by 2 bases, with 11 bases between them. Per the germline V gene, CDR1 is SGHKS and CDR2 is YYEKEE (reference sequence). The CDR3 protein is CASSLGGIRQETQYF. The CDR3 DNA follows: TGTGCCAGCAGCTTGGGTGGCATACGACAAGAGACCCAGTACTTC.

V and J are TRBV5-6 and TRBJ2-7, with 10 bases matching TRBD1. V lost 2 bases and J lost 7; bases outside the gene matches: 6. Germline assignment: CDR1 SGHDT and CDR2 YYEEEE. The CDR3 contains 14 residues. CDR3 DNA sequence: TGTGCCAGCAGCTTTGGACAGGGGGGTGTGGAGCAGTACTTC. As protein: CASSFGQGGVEQYF.

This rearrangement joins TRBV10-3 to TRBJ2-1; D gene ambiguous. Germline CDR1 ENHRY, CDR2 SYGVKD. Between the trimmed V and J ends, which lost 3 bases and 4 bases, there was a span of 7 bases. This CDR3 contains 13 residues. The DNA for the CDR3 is TGTGCCATCAGTGATACGGAGTACAATGAGCAGTTCTTC. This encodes CAISDTEYNEQFF.

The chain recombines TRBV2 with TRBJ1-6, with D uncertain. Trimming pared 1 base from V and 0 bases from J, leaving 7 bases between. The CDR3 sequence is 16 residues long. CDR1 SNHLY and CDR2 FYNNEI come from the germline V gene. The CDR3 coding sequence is TGTGCCAGCAGTGAAGTTGGATTCTCCTATAATTCACCCCTCCACTTT. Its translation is CASSEVGFSYNSPLHF. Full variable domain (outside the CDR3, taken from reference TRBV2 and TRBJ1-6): EPEVTQTPSHQVTQMGQEVILRCVPISNHLYFYWYRQILGQKVEFLVSFYNNEISEKSEIFDDQFSVERPDGSNFTLKIRSTKLEDSAMYFCASSEVGFSYNSPLHFGNGTRLTVT.

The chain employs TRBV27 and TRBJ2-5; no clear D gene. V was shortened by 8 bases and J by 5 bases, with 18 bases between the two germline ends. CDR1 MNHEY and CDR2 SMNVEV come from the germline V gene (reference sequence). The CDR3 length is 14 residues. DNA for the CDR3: TGTGCCAGCGCCCCCGTGGGGTTCGGCGAGACCCAGTACTTC. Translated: CASAPVGFGETQYF.

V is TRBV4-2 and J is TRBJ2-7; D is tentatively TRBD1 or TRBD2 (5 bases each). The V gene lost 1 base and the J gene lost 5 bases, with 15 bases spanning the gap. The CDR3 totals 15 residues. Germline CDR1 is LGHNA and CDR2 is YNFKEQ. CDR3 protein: CASSQGRGARDEQYF. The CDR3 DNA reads TGTGCCAGCAGCCAAGGCCGAGGGGCGCGGGACGAGCAGTACTTC.

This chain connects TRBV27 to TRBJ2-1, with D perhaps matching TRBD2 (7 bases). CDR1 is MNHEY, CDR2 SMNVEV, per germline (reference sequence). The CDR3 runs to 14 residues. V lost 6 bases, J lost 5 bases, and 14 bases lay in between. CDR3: CASRAGHQNNEQFF. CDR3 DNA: TGTGCCAGCAGAGCGGGACACCAAAACAATGAGCAGTTCTTC.

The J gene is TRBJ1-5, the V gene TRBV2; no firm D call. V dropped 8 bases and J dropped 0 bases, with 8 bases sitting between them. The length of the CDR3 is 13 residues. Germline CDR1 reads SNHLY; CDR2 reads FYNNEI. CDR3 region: CASRRDSNQPQHF. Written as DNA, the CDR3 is TGTGCCAGCCGGCGGGATAGCAATCAGCCCCAGCATTTT.

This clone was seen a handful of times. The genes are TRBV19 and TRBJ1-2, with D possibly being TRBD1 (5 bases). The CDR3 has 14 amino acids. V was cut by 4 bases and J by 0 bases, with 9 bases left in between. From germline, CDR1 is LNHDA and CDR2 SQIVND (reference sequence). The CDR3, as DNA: TGTGCCAGTAGTAGACAGAGAGCTAACTATGGCTACACCTTC. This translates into CASSRQRANYGYTF.